This TCR beta chain was found in a study of T cells after yellow fever vaccination. Template-switching 5'RACE yielded the TCR cDNA; a universal primer site and UMIs were added in the process. TCRdb re-called the 5' RACE reads through MiXCR, storing one row per CDR3 protein. This sample has approximately 120,000 distinct CDR3 sequences, with approximately 8.4% found just once. This clonotype has a count of ten or more. Antigen specificity is unknown. Whole-study results and caveats: Most primary-vaccination clones reappeared after the booster (more than 95% CD4, about 90% CD8).

This CDR3 is 16 amino acids long. V was pared by 2 bases and J by 1 base, with 14 bases between. Germline loops: CDR1 KGHSH, CDR2 LQKENI. The chain is built from TRBV18 and TRBJ1-1; D gene ambiguous. The TCR originated in a man aged 18 to 29 who received the YFV17D yellow fever vaccine. The sample here was CD8+ T cells sorted from PBMCs, taken on the day of the yellow fever booster vaccination. The CDR3 DNA follows: TGTGCCAGCTCACCATTTAACCGTGAAAGGAACACTGAAGCTTTCTTT. It encodes CASSPFNRERNTEAFF.